This TCR beta chain comes out of a study of T cell responses to AZD1222 COVID-19 vaccine. Sequencing was performed with immunoSEQ multiplex PCR; in TCRdb, only in-frame clones are kept and a portion is missing. Here the sample spans 90,000 or so clones, over 80% being singletons. About this clone: Its antigen is currently unknown. The junction does not match germline at one end; this may be a read error.

CDR1 and CDR2 (germline): SSHAT, FNYEAQ (reference sequence). This CDR3 is built from 15 residues. Overall study results and limits: Close to half of all spike-specific TCRs reportedly target regions of the variants that are unmutated. Vaccine-associated CD4 TCRs spanned spike, dominant at 160-218 and 743-854.

The gene calls are TRBV7-7 and TRBJ2-5, with D possibly matching TRBD2 (5 bases). Sample: peripheral blood, taken on day 0 of AZD1222 vaccination. The origin of this receptor is an adult in good health. The CDR3 spells CASSSAGFTGETQYF. In nucleotides, the CDR3 is TGTGCTAGCAGCTCCGCGGGTTTTACGGGAGAGACCCAGTACTTC.